Below, 29 T cell receptor beta chains from the same sample are listed, as sequenced in a study of blood T cell repertoires in COVID-19. Profiling relied on immunoSEQ multiplex PCR, and the TCRdb table lists in-frame clones only, not all of them. The table lists 40,000 to 50,000 clones, about 78% of them singletons, with roughly 8.7% in the top ten. The sample was peripheral blood. The receptors were gathered from a man aged 65 to 79 with active or convalescent COVID-19.

The V gene is TRBV6-1, the J gene TRBJ1-5, with D possibly matching TRBD1 (5 bases). The germline gives CDR1 MNHNS, CDR2 SASEGT. The CDR3 contains 14 residues. Trimming removed 5 bases at V and 3 bases at J, with 11 bases between. The CDR3 sequence is CASSPDSFNQPQHF. The CDR3 coding sequence is TGTGCCAGCAGTCCTGACAGCTTCAATCAGCCCCAGCATTTT.

V and J are TRBV2 and TRBJ1-6; maybe TRBD1 (5 bases). The germline V gene encodes CDR1 SNHLY and CDR2 FYNNEI. Trimming shortened V by 7 bases and J by 7 bases, and 8 bases separated the two germline ends. This CDR3 spans 12 amino acids. The CDR3 DNA sequence: TGTGCCAGCACAAGACAGAATTCACCCCTCCACTTT. Protein sequence: CASTRQNSPLHF.

The chain carries TRBV28 and TRBJ2-5; possibly TRBD2 for D (5 bases). V shed 5 bases and J shed 2 bases, with 15 bases lying between them. There are 15 residues in the CDR3. Germline V gene sequence: CDR1 MDHEN, CDR2 SYDVKM. The CDR3 DNA is TGTGCCAGCAGTACCCGAACCGGGATTCAAGAGACCCAGTACTTC. Its translation is CASSTRTGIQETQYF.

The chain is built from TRBV6-5 and TRBJ1-5, with 10 positions matching TRBD1. Germline V gene data show CDR1 as MNHEY and CDR2 as SVGAGI. The CDR3 extends over 14 amino acids. The J segment lost 5 bases and the V segment lost 6 bases, leaving 4 bases of the junction unmatched. The CDR3 loop reads CASSRDRGYQPQHF. CDR3 DNA sequence: TGTGCCAGCAGCAGGGACAGGGGATATCAGCCCCAGCATTTT.

This chain joins TRBV30 and TRBJ1-1; a possible D gene is TRBD1 (5 bases). Germline V gives CDR1 GTSNPN, CDR2 SVGIG (reference sequence). CDR3 length equals 13 residues. The V end was cut by 5 bases, the J end by 5 bases, with 15 bases between. The CDR3 sequence is CAWAGLPGTEAFF. The CDR3 DNA is TGTGCCTGGGCGGGACTCCCGGGAACTGAAGCTTTCTTT.

V usage is TRBV30 and J usage is TRBJ2-7; possibly TRBD2 for D (6 bases). This CDR3 is built from 14 residues. CDR1 is GTSNPN and CDR2 is SVGIG in the germline V gene (reference sequence). Trimming took off 1 base at V and 5 bases at J, with 15 bases between the two ends. DNA for the CDR3: TGTGCCTGGAGTGCGGGGACTGTCCCGAACGAGCAGTACTTC. This codes for CAWSAGTVPNEQYF.

V usage is TRBV6-5 and J usage is TRBJ2-7, with unresolved D. CDR3 length: 14 amino acids. Trimming pared 7 bases from V and 7 bases from J, leaving 20 bases between. Germline CDR1 MNHEY, CDR2 SVGAGI. As DNA, the CDR3 is TGTGCCAGCAAGAGCCTGACTGGTTCTAAGGAGCAGTACTTC. Protein sequence: CASKSLTGSKEQYF.

The chain recombines TRBV24-1 with TRBJ2-3, with TRBD1 identical over 8 bases. Unmatched junction bases numbered 7, after V lost 3 bases and J lost 3 bases. CDR3 length equals 16 residues. Germline V gene lookup returns CDR1 KGHDR and CDR2 SFDVKD. The CDR3, as DNA: TGTGCCACCAGTGATGCGGACAGGGTTCGTACAGATACGCAGTATTTT. It specifies CATSDADRVRTDTQYF.

The rearrangement links TRBV5-4 to TRBJ2-7; TRBD2 matches 8 bases. CDR1 SGHNT and CDR2 YYREEE come from the germline V gene (reference sequence). This CDR3 has 15 residues. Trimming took 4 bases from V and 3 from J; bases not matched to a gene: 9. CDR3 region: CASSPTGGGNYEQYF. The CDR3 bases are TGTGCCAGCAGCCCCACCGGCGGGGGGAACTACGAGCAGTACTTC.

The chain recombines TRBV9 with TRBJ1-3; D possibly corresponds to TRBD1 (6 bases). Trimming cost V 0 bases and J 2 bases, with 6 bases left between them. CDR1 is SGDLS, CDR2 YYNGEE, per germline. The CDR3 extends over 14 amino acids. CDR3 sequence: CASSVGGPGNTIYF. The CDR3 bases are TGTGCCAGCAGCGTAGGGGGGCCTGGAAACACCATATATTTT. Supplemented by reference TRBV9 and TRBJ1-3, the full variable domain reads DSGVTQTPKHLITATGQRVTLRCSPRSGDLSVYWYQQSLDQGLQFLIQYYNGEERAKGNILERFSAQQFPDLHSELNLSSLELGDSALYFCASSVGGPGNTIYFGEGSWLTVV.

The chain recombines TRBV7-9 with TRBJ1-2; 7 nucleotides align to TRBD1. CDR1 SEHNR and CDR2 FQNEAQ come from the germline V gene (reference sequence). CDR3 size: 12 residues. The ends lost 8 bases at V and 1 base at J; junction bases unmatched: 1. For the CDR3, the DNA is TGTGCCAGCGGACAGGTTAACTATGGCTACACCTTC. Translation gives CASGQVNYGYTF.

The chain recombines TRBV5-1 with TRBJ1-4; no definite D call. The CDR3 extends over 14 amino acids. The germline V gene has CDR1 SGHRS and CDR2 YFSETQ. Between the trimmed V and J ends, which lost 4 bases and 7 bases, there was a span of 14 bases. This CDR3 is CASSRDPGGEKLFF. As DNA, the CDR3 is TGCGCCAGCAGCAGGGATCCCGGAGGTGAAAAACTGTTTTTT.

The gene calls are TRBV2 and TRBJ2-3, with 15 nucleotides matching TRBD2. The junction had 4 bases not matched to a gene; V was cut back by 1 base and J by 8 bases. Looked up from germline, CDR1 is SNHLY and CDR2 is FYNNEI. The CDR3 extends over 16 amino acids. CDR3 sequence reads: CASSEGGLAGGSTQYF. In DNA, the CDR3 is TGTGCCAGCAGTGAAGGAGGACTAGCGGGGGGGAGTACGCAGTATTTT.

J is TRBJ1-5 and V is TRBV4-1, with D possibly TRBD1 on 5 matching bases. The CDR3 totals 14 residues. The germline V gene encodes CDR1 MGHRA and CDR2 YSYEKL. V was cut by 5 bases and J by 1 base, with 9 bases left in between. CDR3 bases: TGCGCCAGCAGCGGAAAGGGGAGCAATCAGCCCCAGCATTTT. Its protein product is CASSGKGSNQPQHF.

This clone was seen a few times. The J gene is TRBJ1-5, the V gene TRBV2; possible D gene TRBD1, 5 bases. CDR3 size: 14 residues. V was pared by 7 bases and J by 3 bases, with 13 bases between. CDR1 and CDR2 (germline): SNHLY, FYNNEI. The CDR3 loop reads CASKEQADNQPQHF. The CDR3 region has the DNA TGTGCCAGCAAGGAACAGGCCGACAATCAGCCCCAGCATTTT. The complete variable domain, with remaining parts taken from reference TRBV2 and TRBJ1-5, reads EPEVTQTPSHQVTQMGQEVILRCVPISNHLYFYWYRQILGQKVEFLVSFYNNEISEKSEIFDDQFSVERPDGSNFTLKIRSTKLEDSAMYFCASKEQADNQPQHFGDGTRLSIL.

J is TRBJ1-2 and V is TRBV28; possible D gene TRBD1, 6 bases. The V end was cut by 5 bases, the J end by 10 bases, with 14 bases between. Germline V gene lookup returns CDR1 MDHEN and CDR2 SYDVKM. The CDR3 consists of 12 residues. The CDR3: CASSLQQGAYTF. The DNA for the CDR3 is TGTGCCAGCAGTCTCCAACAGGGTGCCTACACCTTC.

The rearrangement uses TRBV20-1 and TRBJ2-1, with TRBD2 matching 7 bases. The CDR3 consists of 11 residues. Germline V gene sequence: CDR1 DFQATT, CDR2 SNEGSKA (reference sequence). V was clipped by 5 bases and J by 9 bases; unmatched bases: 4. Here the CDR3 DNA reads TGCAGTGCTGCAGGGAGGGTTGAGCAGTTCTTC. Translated, it gives CSAAGRVEQFF.

The chain is built from TRBV7-2 and TRBJ2-3; possibly TRBD1 for D (5 bases). V lost 7 bases and J lost 0, with 11 bases in between. This CDR3 has 14 amino acids. The germline CDR1 and CDR2 sequences are SGHTA and FQGNSA. The CDR3 region has the DNA TGTGCCAGCACCCCTGGGGCTAGCACAGATACGCAGTATTTT. Translation gives CASTPGASTDTQYF.

The chain joins TRBV5-4 to TRBJ2-1, with 7 bases fitting TRBD1. Germline values: CDR1 SGHNT, CDR2 YYREEE (reference sequence). The V segment lost 4 bases and the J segment 8 bases; nucleotides outside the gene matches: 6. This CDR3 is built from 13 residues. CDR3 in amino acids: CASSARQGDEQFF. CDR3 DNA sequence: TGTGCCAGCAGCGCCCGACAGGGCGATGAGCAGTTCTTC.

The rearrangement links TRBV7-9 to TRBJ1-2; 7 nucleotides align to TRBD1. Germline values: CDR1 SEHNR, CDR2 FQNEAQ (reference sequence). The ends lost 7 bases at V and 1 base at J; junction bases unmatched: 6. The CDR3 runs to 14 residues. CDR3 sequence reads: CASTDRAHNYGYTF. Here the CDR3 DNA reads TGTGCCAGCACCGACAGGGCACATAACTATGGCTACACCTTC.

CDR3 bases: TGTGCCAGCGGCCGGGGGTCAGATACGCAGTATTTT. This gives the protein CASGRGSDTQYF. The gene calls are TRBV28 and TRBJ2-3; D perhaps matches TRBD2 (6 bases). The V gene's germline CDR1 is MDHEN and CDR2 SYDVKM. Trimming removed 8 bases at V and 4 bases at J, with 10 bases between. This CDR3 has 12 amino acids.

V gene TRBV7-9 combines with J gene TRBJ2-6, with unresolved D. The CDR3 extends over 14 amino acids. With 2 bases removed from V and 11 bases from J, the gap between germline ends came to 13 bases. Germline V lookup: CDR1 SEHNR, CDR2 FQNEAQ (reference sequence). The CDR3 spells CASSLSKAYDVLTF. CDR3 DNA sequence: TGTGCCAGCAGCTTAAGTAAAGCCTACGACGTCCTGACTTTC.

In this sample, this clone turned up a few times. The chain combines TRBV11-2 with TRBJ2-7; D is possibly TRBD1 (5 bases). From germline, CDR1 is SGHAT and CDR2 FQNNGV. This CDR3 is 14 amino acids long. V was cut by 3 bases and J by 2 bases, with 11 bases left in between. CDR3 nucleotides: TGTGCCAGCAGCTTTGCAGGGAACCCCTACGAGCAGTACTTC. Protein sequence: CASSFAGNPYEQYF.

This clone was seen more than once but under ten times. The chain couples TRBV3-1 (or the pseudogene TRBV3-2) to TRBJ2-7; 11 bases map to TRBD2. Germline V gene sequence: CDR1 LGHDT, CDR2 YNNKEL (reference sequence). The CDR3 covers 15 residues. V lost 7 bases and J lost 5; bases outside the gene matches: 10. CDR3 in amino acids: CASTDSGGVDHEQYF. In DNA, the CDR3 is TGTGCCAGCACCGATAGCGGGGGGGTTGACCACGAGCAGTACTTC.

The chain employs TRBV6-1 and TRBJ1-4; TRBD1 is a possible D gene (6 bases). Trimming cost V 3 bases and J 4 bases, with 9 bases left between them. Germline V lookup: CDR1 MNHNS, CDR2 SASEGT. The CDR3 has 14 amino acids. CDR3 loop: CASSDGGRNEKLFF. The CDR3 nucleotides read TGTGCCAGCAGTGATGGGGGCCGTAATGAAAAACTGTTTTTT.

The J gene is TRBJ1-1, the V gene TRBV2, with 7 bases identical to TRBD1. Germline assignment: CDR1 SNHLY and CDR2 FYNNEI. V lost 5 bases and J lost 7; bases outside the gene matches: 4. This CDR3 is built from 12 residues. CDR3 DNA: TGTGCCAGCAGTTTTGACAGGGTTGAAGCTTTCTTT. The encoded protein is CASSFDRVEAFF.

This sequence joins TRBV25-1 and TRBJ2-5, with 9 bases identical to TRBD1. Trimming removed 1 base from V and 4 bases from J; junction bases left unmatched: 4. The CDR3 runs to 15 residues. From germline, CDR1 is MGHDK and CDR2 SYGVNS. DNA of the CDR3: TGTGCCAGCAGTGAATGGGACAGGGATCGAGAGACCCAGTACTTC. The encoded protein is CASSEWDRDRETQYF. Combining the CDR3 with reference TRBV25-1 and TRBJ2-5 gives the whole variable domain EADIYQTPRYLVIGTGKKITLECSQTMGHDKMYWYQQDPGMELHLIHYSYGVNSTEKGDLSSESTVSRIRTEHFPLTLESARPSHTSQYLCASSEWDRDRETQYFGPGTRLLVL.

This chain joins TRBV3-1 (or the pseudogene TRBV3-2) and TRBJ1-3; D possibly corresponds to TRBD1 (6 bases). Per germline, CDR1 LGHDT and CDR2 YNNKEL (reference sequence). The ends were cut back, 0 bases at V and 0 bases at J, with 9 bases in the middle. This CDR3 region has 16 residues. CDR3 coding DNA: TGTGCCAGCAGCCAAGATTGGACAGTCTCTGGAAACACCATATATTTT. It codes for CASSQDWTVSGNTIYF.

The V and J genes are TRBV3-1 (or the pseudogene TRBV3-2) and TRBJ2-5; perhaps TRBD2 as D (5 bases). Germline CDR1 is LGHDT and CDR2 is YNNKEL (reference sequence). Trimming shortened V by 2 bases and J by 3 bases, and 10 bases separated the two germline ends. The CDR3 is 14 residues long. The CDR3 region is CASSQLDLKETQYF. The CDR3 nucleotides are TGTGCCAGCAGCCAATTGGACTTGAAAGAGACCCAGTACTTC.